The rows below give T cell receptor beta chains drawn from one sample of a study of T cell changes during pregnancy in multiple sclerosis. Libraries were prepared by immunoSEQ multiplex PCR; TCRdb keeps only in-frame clonotypes and omits some of them. The data show around 100,000 clones, about 90% seen once. The sample in question was peripheral blood, obtained after pregnancy. Receptors originate from a female donor with multiple sclerosis, enrolled in a pregnancy study. Both conserved end residues are part of each CDR3. The order of the fields is clone size, J gene, CDR3 length, D gene, V gene, CDR3 protein, CDR3 DNA. The D gene is left open where the match is weak. Clone size appears in some rows only: once, few, many, or a class for an expanded clone.

clone_size: many
j_call: TRBJ1-5
cdr3_length: 15
d_call: TRBD1
v_call: TRBV7-9
cdr3_aa: CASSLGTGDVEPQHF
cdr3_nt: TGTGCCAGCAGCTTAGGGACAGGGGACGTCGAACCCCAGCATTTT

clone_size: NA
j_call: TRBJ2-1
cdr3_length: 15
d_call: NA
v_call: TRBV6-5
cdr3_aa: CASRNRDSELDEQFF
cdr3_nt: TGTGCCAGCAGGAATCGGGACTCAGAGCTGGATGAGCAGTTCTTC

clone_size: NA
j_call: TRBJ2-2
cdr3_length: 15
d_call: NA
v_call: TRBV19
cdr3_aa: CASSILAGRTGELFF
cdr3_nt: TGTGCCAGTAGTATCTTAGCAGGGCGAACCGGGGAGCTGTTTTTT

clone_size: NA
j_call: TRBJ2-5
cdr3_length: 16
d_call: NA
v_call: TRBV4-1
cdr3_aa: CASSQVGVPGVGTQYF
cdr3_nt: TGCGCCAGCAGCCAAGTCGGGGTCCCAGGAGTTGGGACCCAGTACTTC

clone_size: NA
j_call: TRBJ2-7
cdr3_length: 13
d_call: TRBD1
v_call: TRBV30
cdr3_aa: CAWNGQGAVEQYF
cdr3_nt: TGTGCCTGGAATGGACAGGGAGCGGTCGAGCAGTACTTC

clone_size: few
j_call: TRBJ1-5
cdr3_length: 15
d_call: NA
v_call: TRBV27
cdr3_aa: CASSLQQGGGGPQHF
cdr3_nt: TGTGCCAGCAGTTTACAACAGGGTGGGGGTGGACCCCAGCATTTT

clone_size: NA
j_call: TRBJ2-1
cdr3_length: 16
d_call: NA
v_call: TRBV4-3
cdr3_aa: CASSQDSGGRLSEQFF
cdr3_nt: TGCGCCAGCAGCCAAGATTCGGGGGGCCGTCTGTCTGAGCAGTTCTTC

clone_size: NA
j_call: TRBJ2-7
cdr3_length: 13
d_call: NA
v_call: TRBV6-5
cdr3_aa: CASSYQRTYEQYF
cdr3_nt: TGTGCCAGCAGTTACCAGAGGACCTACGAGCAGTACTTC

clone_size: NA
j_call: TRBJ2-5
cdr3_length: 14
d_call: NA
v_call: TRBV7-3
cdr3_aa: CASSLTGAQETQYF
cdr3_nt: TGTGCCAGCAGCTTAACTGGGGCTCAAGAGACCCAGTACTTC

clone_size: NA
j_call: TRBJ1-5
cdr3_length: 16
d_call: NA
v_call: TRBV2
cdr3_aa: CASSEAPLQSNQPQHF
cdr3_nt: TGTGCCAGCAGTGAAGCCCCCTTACAGTCCAATCAGCCCCAGCATTTT

clone_size: NA
j_call: TRBJ1-1
cdr3_length: 13
d_call: NA
v_call: TRBV7-8
cdr3_aa: CASSLMLGREAFF
cdr3_nt: TGTGCCAGCAGCCTCATGTTGGGCCGGGAAGCTTTCTTT

clone_size: NA
j_call: TRBJ2-7
cdr3_length: 14
d_call: NA
v_call: TRBV6-6
cdr3_aa: CASSYSPVLSEQYF
cdr3_nt: TGTGCCAGCAGTTACTCCCCGGTCCTTTCCGAGCAGTACTTC

clone_size: NA
j_call: TRBJ2-7
cdr3_length: 13
d_call: NA
v_call: TRBV6-5
cdr3_aa: CASSYSTAYEQYF
cdr3_nt: TGTGCCAGCAGTTACTCGACAGCCTACGAGCAGTACTTC

clone_size: NA
j_call: TRBJ2-3
cdr3_length: 14
d_call: TRBD2
v_call: TRBV29-1
cdr3_aa: CSVRLAGGTDTQYF
cdr3_nt: TGCAGCGTAAGACTAGCGGGAGGCACAGATACGCAGTATTTT

clone_size: NA
j_call: TRBJ2-5
cdr3_length: 15
d_call: TRBD2
v_call: TRBV19
cdr3_aa: CASQTTSGGAQTQYF
cdr3_nt: TGTGCCAGTCAGACCACTAGCGGGGGGGCACAGACCCAGTACTTC

clone_size: NA
j_call: TRBJ2-1
cdr3_length: 15
d_call: TRBD2
v_call: TRBV27
cdr3_aa: CASSPSGSGGNEQFF
cdr3_nt: TGTGCCAGCAGTCCAAGCGGGAGTGGTGGGAATGAGCAGTTCTTC

clone_size: NA
j_call: TRBJ2-3
cdr3_length: 15
d_call: TRBD1
v_call: TRBV6-5
cdr3_aa: CASSLGQGALNTQYF
cdr3_nt: TGTGCCAGCAGTTTAGGACAGGGGGCTCTAAATACGCAGTATTTT

clone_size: NA
j_call: TRBJ1-5
cdr3_length: 13
d_call: NA
v_call: TRBV19
cdr3_aa: CASSRGGYQPQHF
cdr3_nt: TGTGCCAGTAGTCGCGGGGGTTATCAGCCCCAGCATTTT

clone_size: NA
j_call: TRBJ2-5
cdr3_length: 18
d_call: TRBD1
v_call: TRBV2
cdr3_aa: CASSELQTEQGAQETQYF
cdr3_nt: TGTGCCAGCAGTGAACTACAGACTGAACAGGGGGCCCAAGAGACCCAGTACTTC

clone_size: NA
j_call: TRBJ2-1
cdr3_length: 15
d_call: TRBD1
v_call: TRBV6-4
cdr3_aa: CASRATGGSYNEQFF
cdr3_nt: TGTGCCAGCAGGGCAACAGGGGGGTCCTACAATGAGCAGTTCTTC

clone_size: NA
j_call: TRBJ2-7
cdr3_length: 13
d_call: TRBD2
v_call: TRBV30
cdr3_aa: CAWSVGGTYEQYF
cdr3_nt: TGTGCCTGGAGTGTCGGGGGGACCTACGAGCAGTACTTC

clone_size: NA
j_call: TRBJ1-1
cdr3_length: 15
d_call: NA
v_call: TRBV18
cdr3_aa: CASSPQTAGNTEAFF
cdr3_nt: TGTGCCAGCTCACCACAGACAGCAGGGAACACTGAAGCTTTCTTT

clone_size: NA
j_call: TRBJ1-6
cdr3_length: 13
d_call: TRBD1
v_call: TRBV5-4
cdr3_aa: CASSFDRDSALHF
cdr3_nt: TGTGCCAGCAGCTTCGACAGGGATTCGGCCCTCCACTTT

clone_size: NA
j_call: TRBJ2-3
cdr3_length: 14
d_call: NA
v_call: TRBV18
cdr3_aa: CASSPSASTDTQYF
cdr3_nt: TGTGCCAGCTCACCGAGTGCTAGCACAGATACGCAGTATTTT

clone_size: NA
j_call: TRBJ1-5
cdr3_length: 14
d_call: TRBD1
v_call: TRBV7-2
cdr3_aa: CASSTGGLYQPQHF
cdr3_nt: TGTGCCAGCAGCACAGGGGGCTTGTATCAGCCCCAGCATTTT

clone_size: NA
j_call: TRBJ1-2
cdr3_length: 12
d_call: NA
v_call: TRBV6-5
cdr3_aa: CASRSGSYGYTF
cdr3_nt: TGTGCCAGCAGGTCGGGGTCCTATGGCTACACCTTC

clone_size: NA
j_call: TRBJ1-2
cdr3_length: 16
d_call: NA
v_call: TRBV11-3
cdr3_aa: CASSLEGRGGSYGYTF
cdr3_nt: TGTGCCAGCAGCTTAGAAGGTCGGGGAGGATCCTATGGCTACACCTTC

clone_size: NA
j_call: TRBJ2-1
cdr3_length: 15
d_call: TRBD2
v_call: TRBV10-3
cdr3_aa: CAIRGAGDWANEQFF
cdr3_nt: TGTGCCATCAGGGGAGCGGGAGATTGGGCGAATGAGCAGTTCTTC

clone_size: once
j_call: TRBJ2-1
cdr3_length: 15
d_call: TRBD1
v_call: TRBV19
cdr3_aa: CASSLGTGGVYEQFF
cdr3_nt: TGTGCCAGTAGTCTCGGGACAGGGGGCGTATATGAGCAGTTCTTC

clone_size: NA
j_call: TRBJ1-2
cdr3_length: 13
d_call: TRBD1
v_call: TRBV7-9
cdr3_aa: CASSYDRGHGYTF
cdr3_nt: TGTGCCAGCAGCTATGACAGGGGGCATGGCTACACCTTC

clone_size: NA
j_call: TRBJ2-1
cdr3_length: 17
d_call: NA
v_call: TRBV5-1
cdr3_aa: CASSLTILWGDYNEQFF
cdr3_nt: TGCGCCAGCAGCTTGACTATCTTATGGGGCGACTACAATGAGCAGTTCTTC

clone_size: NA
j_call: TRBJ2-2
cdr3_length: 14
d_call: NA
v_call: TRBV4-3
cdr3_aa: CASSQDVASGELFF
cdr3_nt: TGCGCCAGCAGCCAAGATGTAGCTTCCGGGGAGCTGTTTTTT

clone_size: once
j_call: TRBJ2-1
cdr3_length: 16
d_call: TRBD2
v_call: TRBV5-6
cdr3_aa: CASSLGWAAGGAEQFF
cdr3_nt: TGTGCCAGCAGCTTGGGATGGGCAGCGGGAGGGGCTGAGCAGTTCTTC

clone_size: NA
j_call: TRBJ1-2
cdr3_length: 12
d_call: NA
v_call: TRBV6-1
cdr3_aa: CASTSRGYGYTF
cdr3_nt: TGTGCCAGCACGTCACGAGGATATGGCTACACCTTC

clone_size: NA
j_call: TRBJ1-1
cdr3_length: 16
d_call: NA
v_call: TRBV18
cdr3_aa: CASSPNPRGPNTEAFF
cdr3_nt: TGTGCCAGCTCACCAAATCCGCGGGGTCCGAACACTGAAGCTTTCTTT

clone_size: NA
j_call: TRBJ2-2
cdr3_length: 13
d_call: NA
v_call: TRBV7-9
cdr3_aa: CASSPGQLGELFF
cdr3_nt: TGTGCCAGCAGCCCCGGACAGCTCGGGGAGCTGTTTTTT

clone_size: NA
j_call: TRBJ1-5
cdr3_length: 13
d_call: NA
v_call: TRBV2
cdr3_aa: CASKGDSNQPQHF
cdr3_nt: TGTGCCAGCAAAGGGGATAGCAATCAGCCCCAGCATTTT

clone_size: NA
j_call: TRBJ1-2
cdr3_length: 14
d_call: TRBD1
v_call: TRBV29-1
cdr3_aa: CSVAGTGGSGGYTF
cdr3_nt: TGCAGCGTTGCCGGGACAGGGGGCAGTGGGGGCTACACCTTC

clone_size: NA
j_call: TRBJ2-3
cdr3_length: 15
d_call: NA
v_call: TRBV7-2
cdr3_aa: CASSLGEVGTDTQYF
cdr3_nt: TGTGCCAGCAGCTTAGGGGAGGTGGGCACAGATACGCAGTATTTT

clone_size: NA
j_call: TRBJ1-3
cdr3_length: 15
d_call: TRBD1
v_call: TRBV6-6
cdr3_aa: CASRSTGGPGNTIYF
cdr3_nt: TGTGCCAGCAGATCGACAGGGGGCCCTGGAAACACCATATATTTT

clone_size: NA
j_call: TRBJ1-2
cdr3_length: 16
d_call: TRBD1
v_call: TRBV2
cdr3_aa: CASSNIGTGGNYGYTF
cdr3_nt: TGTGCCAGCAGTAATATAGGGACAGGGGGTAACTATGGCTACACCTTC

clone_size: NA
j_call: TRBJ1-3
cdr3_length: 15
d_call: NA
v_call: TRBV5-4
cdr3_aa: CASSLQGRAGNTIYF
cdr3_nt: TGTGCCAGCAGCTTGCAGGGAAGGGCTGGAAACACCATATATTTT

clone_size: once
j_call: TRBJ1-3
cdr3_length: 16
d_call: NA
v_call: TRBV28
cdr3_aa: CASSLYGEVYGNTIYF
cdr3_nt: TGTGCCAGCAGTTTATACGGGGAAGTATATGGAAACACCATATATTTT

clone_size: NA
j_call: TRBJ2-5
cdr3_length: 14
d_call: TRBD2
v_call: TRBV5-4
cdr3_aa: CASRIWGGQETQYF
cdr3_nt: TGTGCCAGCAGAATATGGGGGGGACAAGAGACCCAGTACTTC

clone_size: NA
j_call: TRBJ1-2
cdr3_length: 15
d_call: TRBD1
v_call: TRBV19
cdr3_aa: CASSIDPRGQGGYTF
cdr3_nt: TGTGCCAGTAGTATAGATCCCAGGGGGCAAGGTGGCTACACCTTC

clone_size: NA
j_call: TRBJ1-1
cdr3_length: 15
d_call: TRBD1
v_call: TRBV29-1
cdr3_aa: CSGMSPRGMNTEAFF
cdr3_nt: TGCAGCGGGATGTCACCCAGGGGGATGAACACTGAAGCTTTCTTT

clone_size: NA
j_call: TRBJ1-4
cdr3_length: 14
d_call: NA
v_call: TRBV9
cdr3_aa: CASTPGGTNEKLFF
cdr3_nt: TGTGCCAGCACCCCAGGAGGGACTAATGAAAAACTGTTTTTT

clone_size: NA
j_call: TRBJ2-7
cdr3_length: 13
d_call: NA
v_call: TRBV29-1
cdr3_aa: CSVSGQPAYEQYF
cdr3_nt: TGCAGCGTTTCCGGACAGCCTGCCTACGAGCAGTACTTC

clone_size: NA
j_call: TRBJ2-1
cdr3_length: 14
d_call: TRBD1
v_call: TRBV30
cdr3_aa: CAWSPGTGVNEQFF
cdr3_nt: TGTGCCTGGAGCCCCGGGACAGGGGTCAATGAGCAGTTCTTC

clone_size: NA
j_call: TRBJ1-1
cdr3_length: 14
d_call: NA
v_call: TRBV5-1
cdr3_aa: CASTEGGPYTEAFF
cdr3_nt: TGCGCCAGCACCGAGGGCGGACCCTACACTGAAGCTTTCTTT

clone_size: NA
j_call: TRBJ2-1
cdr3_length: 17
d_call: TRBD2
v_call: TRBV5-5
cdr3_aa: CASSFRLAGNMYNEQFF
cdr3_nt: TGTGCCAGCAGCTTTCGACTAGCGGGCAATATGTACAATGAGCAGTTCTTC